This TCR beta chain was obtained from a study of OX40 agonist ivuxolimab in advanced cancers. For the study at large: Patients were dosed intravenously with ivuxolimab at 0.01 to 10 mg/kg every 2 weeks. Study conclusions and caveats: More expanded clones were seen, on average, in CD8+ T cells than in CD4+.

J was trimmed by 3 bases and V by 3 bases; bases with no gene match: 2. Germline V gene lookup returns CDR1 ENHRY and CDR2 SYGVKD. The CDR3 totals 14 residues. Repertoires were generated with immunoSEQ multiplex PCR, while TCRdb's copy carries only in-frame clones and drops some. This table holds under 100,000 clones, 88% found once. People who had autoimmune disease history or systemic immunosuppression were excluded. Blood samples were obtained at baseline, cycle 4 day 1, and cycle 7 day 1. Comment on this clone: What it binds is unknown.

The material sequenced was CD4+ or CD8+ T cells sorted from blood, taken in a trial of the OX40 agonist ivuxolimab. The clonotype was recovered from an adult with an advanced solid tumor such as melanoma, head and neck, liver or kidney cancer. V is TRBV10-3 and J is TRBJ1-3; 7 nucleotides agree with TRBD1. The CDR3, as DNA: TGTGCCATCAGTGAAGGGACAGTTGGAAACACCATATATTTT. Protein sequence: CAISEGTVGNTIYF.